Listed below are T cell receptor beta chains from one sample, sequenced in a study of T cells in Graves' hyperthyroidism and ophthalmopathy. TCRdb reprocessed the multiplex PCR reads via MiXCR and lists one record per CDR3 protein. The sample includes 500,000 to 650,000 distinct CDR3 sequences, about 14% seen only once; the top ten take around an eighth. Sequencing input: blood. These receptors all stem from a woman in her forties or fifties with Graves' ophthalmopathy. Both conserved end residues are part of each CDR3. Fields, in order: clone size, D gene, J gene, V gene, CDR3 DNA, CDR3 protein. A D gene is named only where the DNA matches it firmly. Clone size is stated in some rows and not others, as once, few, many or a class when expanded.

>-|-|TRBJ1-5|TRBV18
TGTGCCAGCTCGCAAACGATAGGGGCGGAGGGGTATCAGCCCCAGCATTTT
CASSQTIGAEGYQPQHF
>-|-|TRBJ2-6|TRBV6-2/TRBV6-3
TGTGCCAGCAGTTACGTAGGAGCTATCTCTGGGGCCAACGTCCTGACTTTC
CASSYVGAISGANVLTF
>few|TRBD1|TRBJ2-4|TRBV20-1
TGCAGTGCTAGCACCGGACAGGACAAAAACATTCAGTACTTC
CSASTGQDKNIQYF
>many|TRBD2|TRBJ2-3|TRBV5-1
TGCGCCAGCAGCTTGGTAGTAGCGGGAGTCGTTTTCCGAGGCACAGATACGCAGTATTTT
CASSLVVAGVVFRGTDTQYF
>few|-|TRBJ1-1|TRBV12-5
TGTGCTAGTGGTTTGGTAACCGGGGCTTTGGGGAACCCTGAAGCTTTCTTT
CASGLVTGALGNPEAFF
>many|TRBD1|TRBJ2-3|TRBV15
TGTGCCACCAGCAGACGGCAGGGGGAGAAGCATACGCAGTATTTT
CATSRRQGEKHTQYF
>few|-|TRBJ2-1|TRBV25-1
TGTGCCAGCAGTGAATATATTCGTATAGGGGGCAATGAGCAGTTCTTC
CASSEYIRIGGNEQFF
>few|-|TRBJ1-2|TRBV6-1
TGTGCCAGCAGTGAAAACCCAGGCCAATATGGCTACACCTTC
CASSENPGQYGYTF
>few|TRBD2|TRBJ2-7|TRBV4-3
TGCGCCAGCAGCCAAGACACTAGCGCGGACTACGAGCAGTACTTC
CASSQDTSADYEQYF
>few|-|TRBJ2-7|TRBV19
TGTGCCAGTAGTAGGGACACACTATCCTACGAGCAGTACTTC
CASSRDTLSYEQYF
>-|TRBD1|TRBJ1-5|TRBV6-1
TGTGCTAGCCAGACAGGGGTGAGTCAGCCCCAGCATTTT
CASQTGVSQPQHF
>few|-|TRBJ2-3|TRBV6-1
TGTGCCAGCAGTCTCCTGCTAGCAACAGATACGCAGTATTTT
CASSLLLATDTQYF
>-|TRBD1|TRBJ1-5|TRBV2
TGTGCCAGCGACCGGGACAGGGGTAAAAGTCAGCCCCAGCATTTT
CASDRDRGKSQPQHF
>-|-|TRBJ2-4|TRBV29-1
TGCAGCGTTGAATCTGGGGGAATAGCCAAAAACATTCAGTACTTC
CSVESGGIAKNIQYF
>many|-|TRBJ2-1|TRBV24-1
TGTGCCACCAGTGAATCCAGCTCCTACAATGAGCAGTTCTTC
CATSESSSYNEQFF
>few|TRBD1|TRBJ1-4|TRBV15
TGTGCCACCAGCGGTCCCGGTGGACAGGGTAATGAAAAACTGTTTTTT
CATSGPGGQGNEKLFF
>-|-|TRBJ2-7|TRBV4-3
TGCGCCAGCAGCCAAGAAGGGGCAGGGTTGATCTACGAGCAGTACTTC
CASSQEGAGLIYEQYF
>many|TRBD2|TRBJ2-5|TRBV5-6
TGTGCCAGCAGCTGGGGGACTAGCGACCAAGAGACCCAGTACTTC
CASSWGTSDQETQYF
>-|TRBD1|TRBJ2-7|TRBV6-9
TGTGCCAGCAGTTTCCCCCGGGGACAGCGCTACGAGCAGTACTTC
CASSFPRGQRYEQYF
>many|-|TRBJ2-1|TRBV30
TGTGCCTGGAGTGTACACCTACCCATTTCCTACAATGAGCAGTTCTTC
CAWSVHLPISYNEQFF
>-|-|TRBJ1-6|TRBV7-8
TGTGCCAGCAGCGTAGACCGGACCCATAGAAATAATTCACCCCTCCACTTT
CASSVDRTHRNNSPLHF
>many|TRBD2|TRBJ2-5|TRBV28
TGTGCCAGCAGTCCACCGGGGAGGGGATGGAGAGAGACCCAGTACTTC
CASSPPGRGWRETQYF
>many|-|TRBJ1-6|TRBV18
TGTGCCAGCTCACCAAGCCAGATTAATAATTCACCCCTCCACTTT
CASSPSQINNSPLHF
>many|TRBD2|TRBJ2-5|TRBV7-9
TGTGCCAGCAGCTTTGGACTAGCGGGAGGTGGGGAGACCCAGTACTTC
CASSFGLAGGGETQYF
>few|TRBD1|TRBJ1-6|TRBV15
TGTGCCACCAGCAGAGAAATGGCAGGGGGATCACCCCTCCACTTT
CATSREMAGGSPLHF
>-|-|TRBJ2-4|TRBV6-6
TGTGCCAGCAGTTACAGGGGCAGCCGGGAACTAGCCAAAAACATTCAGTACTTC
CASSYRGSRELAKNIQYF
>few|TRBD1|TRBJ1-4|TRBV12-3/TRBV12-4
TGTGCCAGCAGAAATTCGGGACAGGGAAATGAAAAACTGTTTTTT
CASRNSGQGNEKLFF
>many|TRBD1|TRBJ1-1|TRBV29-1
TGCAGCGTTGAAAAGGGGGTGGACAGGGCTTGGAACACTGAAGCTTTCTTT
CSVEKGVDRAWNTEAFF
>many|TRBD1|TRBJ2-5|TRBV27
TGTGCCACCCGAGACAGGGGATCACGTCCTCAAGAGACCCAGTACTTC
CATRDRGSRPQETQYF
>few|TRBD2|TRBJ2-2|TRBV18
TGTGCCAGCTCACCACCGGGACTAGAGAACACCGGGGAGCTGTTTTTT
CASSPPGLENTGELFF
>-|-|TRBJ1-6|TRBV5-6
TGTGCCAGCAGCTTGCTTTCTTTACATCGCCTCCACTTT
CASSLLSLHRLHF
>many|-|TRBJ2-1|TRBV11-2
TGTGCCAGCAGCTTAGATTGGCCTAGCTACAATGAGCAGTTCTTC
CASSLDWPSYNEQFF
>few|-|TRBJ1-3|TRBV11-2
TGTGCCAGCAGCTTAGAGCCCCCGGTCTCTGGAAACACCATATATTTT
CASSLEPPVSGNTIYF
>many|TRBD2|TRBJ2-1|TRBV3-1
TGTGCCAGCAGCCGACTAGCGGGCCCCAATGAGCAGTTCTTC
CASSRLAGPNEQFF
>many|-|TRBJ1-1|TRBV20-1
TGCAGTGCTAGAGACAGAATGAACACTGAAGCTTTCTTT
CSARDRMNTEAFF
>many|-|TRBJ2-2|TRBV30
TGTGCCTGGAGTGTACGCGGGAACGGGGAGCTGTTTTTT
CAWSVRGNGELFF
>few|-|TRBJ2-2|TRBV27
TGTGCCAGCAGTTTATTGGGCAGCCTGAACACCGGGGAGCTGTTTTTT
CASSLLGSLNTGELFF
>few|TRBD2|TRBJ2-5|TRBV14
TGTGCCAGCAGCCAACTTCTCGGGACTAACCAAGAGACCCAGTACTTC
CASSQLLGTNQETQYF
>-|TRBD1|TRBJ2-3|TRBV10-3
TGTGCCATCAGTGGACAGGGATATGATACGCAGTATTTT
CAISGQGYDTQYF
>many|TRBD2|TRBJ2-5|TRBV3-1
TGTGCCAGCGGTTCGGGAGGTATAGGGACCCAGTACTTC
CASGSGGIGTQYF
>-|-|TRBJ2-1|TRBV12-3/TRBV12-4
TGTGCCAGCAGTTTTTCGGGGCTCCCTATCCAGTTCTTC
CASSFSGLPIQFF
>many|-|TRBJ2-2|TRBV7-8
TGTGCCAGCAGCCCCAGTAATAGCGTTAACACCGGGGAGCTGTTTTTT
CASSPSNSVNTGELFF
>many|TRBD2|TRBJ2-7|TRBV7-9
TGTGCCAGCAGCGGTCTAGCGGGAGGTGCCGGGTTGGAGCAGTACTTC
CASSGLAGGAGLEQYF
>once|TRBD1|TRBJ2-1|TRBV5-1
TGCGCCAGCAGAGGGACAGGGGCTAACAATGAGCAGTTCTTC
CASRGTGANNEQFF
>many|-|TRBJ2-1|TRBV28
TGTGCCAGCAGGCATACCTACCGGGACGGCCCCTACAATGAGCAGTTCTTC
CASRHTYRDGPYNEQFF
>-|-|TRBJ2-1|TRBV28
TGTGCCAGCAGCCTCCTTGAAAGGGAGCAGTTCTTC
CASSLLEREQFF
>many|-|TRBJ2-1|TRBV7-9
TGTGCCAGCAGCTTAGAGGGAGTGCGCGATGAGCAGTTCTTC
CASSLEGVRDEQFF
>-|-|TRBJ1-5|TRBV5-1
TGCGCCAGCAGCAAGGGACCTGAAGGCAATCAGCCCCAGCATTTT
CASSKGPEGNQPQHF
>many|TRBD1|TRBJ2-5|TRBV7-9
TGTGCCAGCAGCTTTGACCCGGGACAGGGAAGAGAGACCCAGTACTTC
CASSFDPGQGRETQYF
>many|-|TRBJ2-1|TRBV7-2
TGTGCCAGCAGCCCTCCCGGGGGCAGAAACAATGAGCAGTTCTTC
CASSPPGGRNNEQFF
>few|-|TRBJ2-2|TRBV12-3/TRBV12-4
TGTGCCAGCAGCGAAACGCCCCCCTCCTTAGTGTGGTACGGGGAGCTGTTTTTT
CASSETPPSLVWYGELFF
>many|-|TRBJ2-7|TRBV7-2
TGTGCCAGCAGCTACCGGGACGGAGGCTACGAGCAGTACTTC
CASSYRDGGYEQYF